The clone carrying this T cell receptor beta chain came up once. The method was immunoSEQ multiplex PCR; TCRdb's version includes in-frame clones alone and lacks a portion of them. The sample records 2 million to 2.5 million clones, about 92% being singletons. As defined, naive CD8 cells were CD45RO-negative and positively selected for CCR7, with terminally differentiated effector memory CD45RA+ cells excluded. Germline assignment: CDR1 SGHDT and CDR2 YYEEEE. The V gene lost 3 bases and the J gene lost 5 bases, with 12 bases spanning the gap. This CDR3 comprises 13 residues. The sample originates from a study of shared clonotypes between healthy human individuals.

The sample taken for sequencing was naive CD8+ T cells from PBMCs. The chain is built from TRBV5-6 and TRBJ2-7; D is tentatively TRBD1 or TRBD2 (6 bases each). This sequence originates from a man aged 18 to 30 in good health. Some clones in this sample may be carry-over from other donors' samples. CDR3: CASSYQGRNEQYF. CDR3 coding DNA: TGTGCCAGCAGCTATCAGGGGAGGAACGAGCAGTACTTC.